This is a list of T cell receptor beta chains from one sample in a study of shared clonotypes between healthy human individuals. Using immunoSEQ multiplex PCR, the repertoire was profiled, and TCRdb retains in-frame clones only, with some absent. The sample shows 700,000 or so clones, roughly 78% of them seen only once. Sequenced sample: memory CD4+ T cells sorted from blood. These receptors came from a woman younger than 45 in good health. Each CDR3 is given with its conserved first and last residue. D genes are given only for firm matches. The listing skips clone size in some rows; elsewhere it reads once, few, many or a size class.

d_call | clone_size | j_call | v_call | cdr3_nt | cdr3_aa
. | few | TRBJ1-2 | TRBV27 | TGTGCCAGCAGTCAGATTATGGGCAGGGGCTACACCTTC | CASSQIMGRGYTF
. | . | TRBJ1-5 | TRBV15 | TGTGCCACCAGCAGAGTGGAGAGTTATAGCAATCAGCCCCAGCATTTT | CATSRVESYSNQPQHF
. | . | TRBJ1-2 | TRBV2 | TGTGCCAGCAGTGAAAGTGGGGGTTATTCGGACTATGGCTACACCTTC | CASSESGGYSDYGYTF
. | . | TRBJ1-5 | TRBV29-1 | TGCAGCGCCAGGCGGGGCAATCAGCCCCAGCATTTT | CSARRGNQPQHF
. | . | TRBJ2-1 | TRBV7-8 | TGTGCCAGCAGCTTAGGTTTGGGACGGAATGAGCAGTTCTTC | CASSLGLGRNEQFF
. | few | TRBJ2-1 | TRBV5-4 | TGTGCCAGCAGCACTGCCCTAGCGGAGGGGGATGAGCAGTTCTTC | CASSTALAEGDEQFF
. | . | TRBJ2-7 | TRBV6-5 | TGTGCCAGCAGTGTTTTTAGGTTCGCCGAGCAGTACTTC | CASSVFRFAEQYF
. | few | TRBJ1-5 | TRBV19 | TGTGCCAGTAGTATGTCTGGGACCATTAGCAATCAGCCCCAGCATTTT | CASSMSGTISNQPQHF
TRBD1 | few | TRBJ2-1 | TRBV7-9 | TGTGCCAGCGAAGGGGGCAACTCCTACAATGAGCAGTTCTTC | CASEGGNSYNEQFF
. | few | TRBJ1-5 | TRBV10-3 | TGTGCCATCAGTGAGTCGAATCCTGATCAGCCCCAGCATTTT | CAISESNPDQPQHF
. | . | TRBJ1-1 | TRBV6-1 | TGTGCCAGCAGTGAAGAAGGGTACACTGAAGCTTTCTTT | CASSEEGYTEAFF